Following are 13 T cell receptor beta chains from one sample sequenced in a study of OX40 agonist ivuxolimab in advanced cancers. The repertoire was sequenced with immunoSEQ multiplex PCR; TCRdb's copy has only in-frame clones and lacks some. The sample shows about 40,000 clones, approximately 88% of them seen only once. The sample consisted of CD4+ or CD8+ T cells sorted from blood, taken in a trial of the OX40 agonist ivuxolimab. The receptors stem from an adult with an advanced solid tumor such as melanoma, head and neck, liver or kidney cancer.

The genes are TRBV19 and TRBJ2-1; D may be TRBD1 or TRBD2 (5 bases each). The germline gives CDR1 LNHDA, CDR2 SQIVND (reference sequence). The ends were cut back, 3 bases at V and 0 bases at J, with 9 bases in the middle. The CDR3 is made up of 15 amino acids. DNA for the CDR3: TGTGCCAGTAGTATTTGGGGGATCTCCTACAATGAGCAGTTCTTC. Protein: CASSIWGISYNEQFF.

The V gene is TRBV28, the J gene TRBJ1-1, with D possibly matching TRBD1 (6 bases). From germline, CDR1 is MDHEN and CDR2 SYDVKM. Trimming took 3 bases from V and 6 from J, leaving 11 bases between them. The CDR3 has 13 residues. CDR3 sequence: CASSLGRQAEAFF. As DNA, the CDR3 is TGTGCCAGCAGTTTGGGTCGACAGGCTGAAGCTTTCTTT.

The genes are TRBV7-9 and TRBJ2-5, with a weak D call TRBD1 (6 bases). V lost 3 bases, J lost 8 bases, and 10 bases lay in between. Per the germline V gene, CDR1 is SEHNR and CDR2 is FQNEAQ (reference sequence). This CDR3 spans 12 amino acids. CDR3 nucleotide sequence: TGTGCCAGCAGCTTCGGGGACAAAACCCAGTACTTC. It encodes CASSFGDKTQYF.

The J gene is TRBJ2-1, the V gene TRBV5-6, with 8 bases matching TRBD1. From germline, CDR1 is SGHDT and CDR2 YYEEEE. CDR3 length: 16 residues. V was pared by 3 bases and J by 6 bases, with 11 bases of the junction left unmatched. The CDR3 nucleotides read TGTGCCAGCAGCTCGTGGGGACAGGCGTTCGCCAATGAGCAGTTCTTC. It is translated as CASSSWGQAFANEQFF. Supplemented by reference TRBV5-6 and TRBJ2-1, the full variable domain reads DAGVTQSPTHLIKTRGQQVTLRCSPKSGHDTVSWYQQALGQGPQFIFQYYEEEERQRGNFPDRFSGHQFPNYSSELNVNALLLGDSALYLCASSSWGQAFANEQFFGPGTRLTVL.

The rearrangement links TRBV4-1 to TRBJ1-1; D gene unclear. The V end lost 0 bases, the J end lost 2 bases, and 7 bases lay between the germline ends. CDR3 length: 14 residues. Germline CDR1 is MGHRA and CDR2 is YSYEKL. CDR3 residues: CASSQDRGNTEAFF. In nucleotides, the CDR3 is TGCGCCAGCAGCCAAGATCGAGGTAACACTGAAGCTTTCTTT.

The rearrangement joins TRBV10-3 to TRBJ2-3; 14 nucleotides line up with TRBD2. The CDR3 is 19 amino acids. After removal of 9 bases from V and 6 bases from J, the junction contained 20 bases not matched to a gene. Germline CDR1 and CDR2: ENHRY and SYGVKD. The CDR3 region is CAMSTGLAGVGSPGDTQYF. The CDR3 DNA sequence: TGTGCCATGAGTACGGGACTAGCGGGAGTAGGGTCCCCGGGGGATACGCAGTATTTT.

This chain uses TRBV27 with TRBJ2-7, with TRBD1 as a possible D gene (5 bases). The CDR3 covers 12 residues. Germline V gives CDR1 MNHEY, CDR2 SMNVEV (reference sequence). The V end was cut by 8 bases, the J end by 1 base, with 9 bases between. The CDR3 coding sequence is TGTGCCAGCCGGAAGGGGTCCTACGAGCAGTACTTC. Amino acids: CASRKGSYEQYF.

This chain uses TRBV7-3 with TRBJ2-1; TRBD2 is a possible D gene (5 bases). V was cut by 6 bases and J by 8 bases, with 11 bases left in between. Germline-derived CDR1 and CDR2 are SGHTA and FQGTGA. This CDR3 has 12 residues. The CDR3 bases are TGTGCCAGCAGTCAATCCGGGGATGAGCAGTTCTTC. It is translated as CASSQSGDEQFF.

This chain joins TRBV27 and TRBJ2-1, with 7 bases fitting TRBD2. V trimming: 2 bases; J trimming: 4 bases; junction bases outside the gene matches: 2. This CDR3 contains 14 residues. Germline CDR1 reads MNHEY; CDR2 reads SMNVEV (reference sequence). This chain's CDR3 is CASSLAGVYNEQFF. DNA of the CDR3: TGTGCCAGCAGTTTAGCGGGAGTATACAATGAGCAGTTCTTC.

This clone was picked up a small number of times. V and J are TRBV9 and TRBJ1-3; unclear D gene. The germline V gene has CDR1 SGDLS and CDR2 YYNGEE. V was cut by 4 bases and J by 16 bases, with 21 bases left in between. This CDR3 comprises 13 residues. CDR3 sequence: CASSTVQTRDMYF. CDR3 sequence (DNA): TGTGCCAGCAGCACCGTTCAGACACGAGATATGTATTTT.

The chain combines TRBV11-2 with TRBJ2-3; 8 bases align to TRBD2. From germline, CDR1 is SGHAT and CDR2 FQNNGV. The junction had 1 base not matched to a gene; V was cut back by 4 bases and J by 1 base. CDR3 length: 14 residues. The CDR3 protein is CASSYGGGTDTQYF. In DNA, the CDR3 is TGTGCCAGCAGCTACGGGGGGGGCACAGATACGCAGTATTTT.

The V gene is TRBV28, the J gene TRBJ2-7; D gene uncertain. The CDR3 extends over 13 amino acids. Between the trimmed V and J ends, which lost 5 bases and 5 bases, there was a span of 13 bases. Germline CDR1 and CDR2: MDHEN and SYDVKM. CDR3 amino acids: CASSVGEANEQYF. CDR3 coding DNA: TGTGCCAGCAGTGTCGGAGAGGCGAACGAGCAGTACTTC. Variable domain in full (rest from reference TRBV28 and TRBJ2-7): DVKVTQSSRYLVKRTGEKVFLECVQDMDHENMFWYRQDPGLGLRLIYFSYDVKMKEKGDIPEGYSVSREKKERFSLILESASTNQTSMYLCASSVGEANEQYFGPGTRLTVT.

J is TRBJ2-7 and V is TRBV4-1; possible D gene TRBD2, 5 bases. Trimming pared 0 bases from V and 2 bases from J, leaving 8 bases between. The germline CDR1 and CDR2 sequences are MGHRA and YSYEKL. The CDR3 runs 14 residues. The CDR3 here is CASSQDRGAYEQYF. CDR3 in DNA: TGCGCCAGCAGCCAAGACCGGGGAGCCTACGAGCAGTACTTC.